This entry features one TCR beta chain sequence. Its antigen is unidentified. These data originate in a study of cytomegalovirus exposure and HLA in healthy donors. Study findings and constraints: Rare TCR sequences predominated, though certain public TCRs were found in many donors.

The CDR3 has 15 amino acids. CDR1 is SNHLY and CDR2 is FYNNEI in the germline V gene. Between the trimmed V and J ends, which lost 7 bases and 7 bases, there was a span of 20 bases. Both 60 Vbeta primers and 13 Jbeta primers went into the PCR. Produced via immunoSEQ multiplex PCR; TCRdb's table is partial and in-frame only. The table records some 52,000 clones, around 70% of them present only once. The sample taken for sequencing was PBMCs. The gene calls are TRBV2 and TRBJ2-1, with a weak D call TRBD2 (6 bases). The clonotype originates from a woman between 50 and 59 years old in good health and CMV-seronegative. The CDR3 nucleotides read TGTGCCAGCACCCCGCTGGGAGGTCCGGGGAATGAGCAGTTCTTC. This sequence encodes CASTPLGGPGNEQFF. Using reference TRBV2 and TRBJ2-1 for the parts outside the CDR3, the full variable domain is EPEVTQTPSHQVTQMGQEVILRCVPISNHLYFYWYRQILGQKVEFLVSFYNNEISEKSEIFDDQFSVERPDGSNFTLKIRSTKLEDSAMYFCASTPLGGPGNEQFFGPGTRLTVL.